This note documents a single TCR beta chain sequence. Its antigen is currently unknown. The authors reverse transcribed all of the isolated RNA, so sequencing captured expressed TCRB transcripts. The assay was immunoSEQ multiplex PCR, and TCRdb's table has in-frame clones only and misses some. The sample lists 300,000 to 350,000 clones, 9.3% occurring once. These data are taken from a study of beta chain features in type 1 diabetes. In the study overall: Summed over all samples, the examined sorted cells came to 95 million to 120 million.

Sorted cells reached over 95% purity in every population. The germline V gene has CDR1 MGHRA and CDR2 YSYEKL. The junction had 7 bases not matched to a gene; V was cut back by 0 bases and J by 5 bases. The CDR3 is 16 amino acids. Findings and caveats of the study: Shorter templates may be favored by PCR, equally so in patients and controls. Among patients with Type 1 diabetes, TCRB CDR3s were moderately but significantly shorter in every one of the four CD4+ subsets. The similarity of naive, central memory and Treg TCRB repertoires appeared greater among patients than among healthy donors.

Material for sequencing was central memory CD4+ T cells from blood. The chain employs TRBV4-1 and TRBJ1-5; the match to TRBD1 covers 7 bases. The sequence was obtained from a man aged 25-40 years with type 1 diabetes. The CDR3 reads CASSQDWAGGDQPQHF. CDR3 DNA: TGCGCCAGCAGCCAAGATTGGGCAGGGGGGGATCAGCCCCAGCATTTT.